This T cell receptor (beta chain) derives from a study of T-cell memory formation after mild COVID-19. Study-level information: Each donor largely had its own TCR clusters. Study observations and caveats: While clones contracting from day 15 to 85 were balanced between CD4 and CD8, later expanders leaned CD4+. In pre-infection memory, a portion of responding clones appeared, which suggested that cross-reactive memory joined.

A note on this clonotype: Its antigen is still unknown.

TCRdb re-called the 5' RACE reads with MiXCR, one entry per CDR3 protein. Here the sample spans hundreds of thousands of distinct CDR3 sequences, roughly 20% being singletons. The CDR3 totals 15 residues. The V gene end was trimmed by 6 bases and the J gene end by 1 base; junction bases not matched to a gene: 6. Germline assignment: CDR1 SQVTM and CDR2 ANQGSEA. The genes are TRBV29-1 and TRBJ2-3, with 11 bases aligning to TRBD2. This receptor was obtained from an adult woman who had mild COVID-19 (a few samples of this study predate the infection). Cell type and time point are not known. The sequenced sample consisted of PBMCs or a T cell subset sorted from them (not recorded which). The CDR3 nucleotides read TGCAGCGTCGATGGACTAGCGGGCGGCACAGATACGCAGTATTTT. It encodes CSVDGLAGGTDTQYF.